This T cell receptor beta chain was observed in a study of somatic mutations in cytotoxic T cells in rheumatoid arthritis. General study points: Healthy controls showed no age-related rise in CD8+ clonality, whereas rheumatoid arthritis patients did. Of the expanded CD8+ clones, the antigen targets were not known.

Isolation of the CD4+ and CD8+ populations was accomplished via positive magnetic bead selection, with purity assessed by flow cytometry. Deletions cut 1 base from V and 3 bases from J, with 7 bases between. Germline CDR1 reads PRHDT; CDR2 reads FYEKMQ (reference sequence). The CDR3 totals 14 residues. Sequenced by immunoSEQ multiplex PCR; TCRdb stores in-frame clones only, minus some. The sample has around 18,000 clones; 75% to 90% are singletons. About this clone: The antigen remains undetermined.

The chain employs TRBV13 and TRBJ2-1; D is uncertain. The TCR originated in an adult with rheumatoid arthritis. Sequences were obtained from CD8+ T cells sorted from blood. CDR3 coding DNA: TGTGCCAGCAGCTTAGAATTAGGCTACAATGAGCAGTTCTTC. It is translated as CASSLELGYNEQFF.